The rows below give T cell receptor beta chains drawn from one sample of a study of blood T cell repertoires in COVID-19. TCRdb's table, derived via immunoSEQ multiplex PCR, lists solely in-frame clones and lacks some. The table has about 230,000 clones, approximately 84% seen once. Specimen: peripheral blood. The receptors derive from a man between 35 and 55 years old with acute or convalescent COVID-19. Both conserved end residues are part of each CDR3. The D gene is left open where the match is weak. Clone size appears in some rows only: once, few, many, or a class for an expanded clone.

V	J	size	D	CDR3	DNA
TRBV28	TRBJ1-4	once	TRBD1	CASSSPTGGSAEDEKLFF	TGTGCCAGCAGTTCCCCAACAGGGGGAAGTGCGGAGGATGAAAAACTGTTTTTT
TRBV23-1	TRBJ2-7	NA	NA	CASSQLARQVPNEQYF	TGCGCCAGCAGTCAATTGGCGAGACAGGTACCGAACGAGCAGTACTTC
TRBV5-4	TRBJ2-1	NA	NA	CASNVGGESYNEQFF	TGTGCCAGCAACGTAGGCGGGGAAAGTTACAATGAGCAGTTCTTC
TRBV5-4	TRBJ2-7	NA	TRBD1	CASRDSRYESPYEQYF	TGTGCCAGTCGGGACAGCCGATACGAAAGCCCCTACGAGCAGTACTTC
TRBV7-6	TRBJ1-3	NA	TRBD1	CASSSQTGSGNTIYF	TGTGCCAGCAGCTCCCAGACAGGGTCTGGAAACACCATATATTTT
TRBV11-2	TRBJ1-6	NA	TRBD1	CASSLHRGSPLHF	TGTGCCAGCAGCTTACACAGGGGTTCACCCCTCCACTTT
TRBV7-6	TRBJ2-2	NA	TRBD1	CASSLPTGQGTGELFF	TGTGCCAGCAGCTTACCGACAGGGCAAGGCACCGGGGAGCTGTTTTTT
TRBV19	TRBJ2-5	NA	TRBD2	CASIGLAGDQETQYF	TGTGCCAGTATTGGACTAGCGGGGGACCAAGAGACCCAGTACTTC
TRBV29-1	TRBJ1-2	few	NA	CSVSEGKGYTF	TGCAGCGTAAGCGAGGGAAAGGGCTACACCTTC
TRBV6-2/TRBV6-3	TRBJ2-5	NA	TRBD2	CASSSGGGTWGETQYF	TGTGCCAGCAGTTCCGGCGGGGGGACCTGGGGAGAGACCCAGTACTTC
TRBV4-2	TRBJ2-7	NA	NA	CASSQALASGYEQYF	TGTGCCAGCAGCCAAGCACTAGCCAGCGGCTACGAGCAGTACTTC
TRBV15	TRBJ1-4	NA	TRBD1	CATSRGTGGVNEKLFF	TGTGCCACCAGCAGAGGAACAGGGGGCGTTAATGAAAAACTGTTTTTT
TRBV27	TRBJ1-4	once	TRBD1	CASSRQGSEKLFF	TGTGCCAGCAGTCGACAGGGGTCGGAAAAACTGTTTTTT
TRBV20-1	TRBJ1-1	NA	NA	CSTGRTPEAFF	TGCAGTACGGGAAGGACCCCAGAGGCTTTCTTT
TRBV13	TRBJ1-6	NA	NA	CASSLNRANSPLHF	TGTGCCAGCAGCTTAAACAGGGCGAATTCACCCCTCCACTTT
TRBV7-9	TRBJ2-1	NA	NA	CASSFEGWSYNEQFF	TGTGCCAGCAGCTTTGAGGGTTGGTCCTACAATGAGCAGTTCTTC
TRBV5-6	TRBJ1-2	NA	NA	CATTGGQIYGYTF	TGTGCCACTACCGGAGGACAGATTTATGGCTACACCTTC
TRBV7-8	TRBJ1-3	once	NA	CASSSGGNTIYF	TGTGCCAGCAGCTCAGGGGGAAACACCATATATTTT
TRBV24-1	TRBJ2-3	NA	TRBD2	CATSESGTNTDTQYF	TGTGCCACCAGTGAGTCCGGGACTAACACAGATACGCAGTATTTT
TRBV13	TRBJ2-6	NA	TRBD1	CASSFWTGPSSGANVLTF	TGTGCCAGCAGCTTCTGGACAGGTCCGAGCTCTGGGGCCAACGTCCTGACTTTC
TRBV10-3	TRBJ1-5	NA	TRBD1	CAISEGQGFGQPQHF	TGTGCCATCAGTGAGGGACAGGGATTCGGTCAGCCCCAGCATTTT
TRBV6-1	TRBJ2-5	NA	NA	CASSDKTAPRGTQYF	TGTGCCAGCAGTGACAAGACGGCCCCAAGAGGGACCCAGTACTTC
TRBV10-3	TRBJ2-7	NA	TRBD1	CAIRGDRGTYEQYF	TGTGCCATCAGGGGAGACAGGGGAACCTACGAGCAGTACTTC
TRBV7-6	TRBJ2-1	NA	NA	CASSLVRGSSSYNEQFF	TGTGCCAGCAGCTTAGTCCGGGGGTCGAGCTCCTACAATGAGCAGTTCTTC
TRBV4-2	TRBJ1-4	NA	TRBD1	CASSQDPGGADRATNEKLFF	TGTGCCAGCAGCCAAGATCCGGGGGGGGCCGACAGGGCAACTAATGAAAAACTGTTTTTT
TRBV7-9	TRBJ1-2	NA	NA	CASSPFLDGETNYGYTF	TGTGCCAGCAGCCCGTTTCTAGATGGGGAGACTAACTATGGCTACACCTTC
TRBV7-6	TRBJ1-5	few	TRBD1	CASSPGQGSAQHF	TGTGCCAGCAGCCCGGGACAGGGGTCGGCCCAGCATTTT
TRBV14	TRBJ1-6	NA	NA	CASSQRSFSPLHF	TGTGCCAGCAGCCAGAGAAGCTTTTCACCCCTCCACTTT
TRBV29-1	TRBJ1-6	once	TRBD1	CSISQGVNSPLHF	TGCAGCATATCACAGGGGGTTAATTCACCCCTCCACTTT
TRBV5-1	TRBJ2-5	NA	NA	CASSLQTGQYQETQYF	TGCGCCAGCAGCTTGCAGACAGGACAGTACCAAGAGACCCAGTACTTC
TRBV19	TRBJ1-2	NA	NA	CASSARDSLNGYTF	TGTGCCAGTAGTGCCCGCGACAGTTTAAACGGCTACACCTTC
TRBV6-5	TRBJ2-1	NA	TRBD1	CASSYSGQVSYNEQFF	TGTGCCAGCAGTTACTCGGGACAGGTCTCCTACAATGAGCAGTTCTTC
TRBV27	TRBJ2-3	few	TRBD2	CASSRGAGGTSTDTQYF	TGTGCCAGCAGCAGGGGAGCGGGGGGGACTAGCACAGATACGCAGTATTTT
TRBV21-1	TRBJ2-1	NA	NA	CASSKGDRSHNEQFF	TGTGCCAGCAGCAAGGGGGACAGGTCTCACAATGAGCAGTTCTTC
TRBV6-5	TRBJ1-2	NA	TRBD1	CASKSGTGIGYGYTF	TGTGCCAGTAAGTCCGGGACAGGGATAGGCTATGGCTACACCTTC
TRBV7-2	TRBJ2-3	NA	TRBD2	CASSLKGGAGGSTDTQYF	TGTGCCAGCAGCTTAAAGGGGGGAGCGGGGGGAAGCACAGATACGCAGTATTTT
TRBV5-1	TRBJ1-2	NA	NA	CASSANTNYGYTF	TGCGCCAGCAGCGCCAACACTAACTATGGCTACACCTTC
TRBV2	TRBJ1-1	NA	NA	CASSFSYLRGNTEAFF	TGTGCCAGCAGCTTTAGTTATTTAAGAGGGAACACTGAAGCTTTCTTT
TRBV5-1	TRBJ2-5	once	NA	CASSSQGTQGLGETQYF	TGCGCCAGCAGCTCCCAAGGCACGCAGGGTTTAGGGGAGACCCAGTACTTC
TRBV7-9	TRBJ2-7	NA	TRBD1	CASSQGQGLKGEQYF	TGTGCCAGCAGCCAAGGACAGGGACTTAAGGGCGAGCAGTACTTC
TRBV30	TRBJ1-4	few	TRBD1	CASSDRGREKLFF	TGTGCCTCCTCGGACAGGGGACGAGAAAAACTGTTTTTT
TRBV13	TRBJ1-2	NA	TRBD1	CASSPIKGQGVWVYGYTF	TGTGCCAGCAGCCCGATAAAAGGACAGGGGGTCTGGGTCTATGGCTACACCTTC
TRBV11-2	TRBJ1-1	NA	NA	CASSLGRLRKAFF	TGTGCCAGCAGCTTAGGGCGGTTAAGGAAAGCTTTCTTT
TRBV6-5	TRBJ1-1	NA	TRBD1	CASRRDRGSEAFF	TGTGCCAGTCGTAGGGACAGGGGTAGTGAAGCTTTCTTT
TRBV4-1	TRBJ1-4	once	TRBD1	CASSQGTVGEKLFF	TGCGCCAGCAGCCAGGGGACAGTGGGTGAAAAACTGTTTTTT
TRBV7-7	TRBJ2-2	once	NA	CASSPSRLAATGELFF	TGTGCCAGCAGCCCATCTCGGCTAGCTGCCACCGGGGAGCTGTTTTTT
TRBV24-1	TRBJ2-5	NA	TRBD1	CATSDLNRGRETQYF	TGTGCCACCAGTGACCTCAACAGGGGAAGAGAGACCCAGTACTTC
TRBV9	TRBJ1-2	NA	NA	CASSAGFPAGYTF	TGTGCCAGCAGCGCGGGATTCCCCGCGGGCTACACCTTC
TRBV7-8	TRBJ2-5	NA	TRBD1	CASSPGQGPLETQYF	TGTGCCAGCAGCCCAGGACAGGGTCCTTTAGAGACCCAGTACTTC
TRBV3-1/TRBV3-2	TRBJ1-3	NA	NA	CASSQDLSSGNTIYF	TGTGCCAGCAGCCAAGATCTTAGCTCTGGAAACACCATATATTTT
TRBV18	TRBJ2-2	NA	NA	CASSPSPGKGTGELFF	TGTGCCAGCTCACCCTCCCCAGGGAAAGGCACCGGGGAGCTGTTTTTT
TRBV24-1	TRBJ2-3	NA	TRBD2	CATSDLGGAKTDTQYF	TGTGCCACCAGTGATCTCGGGGGGGCTAAGACAGATACGCAGTATTTT